The present T cell receptor beta chain was sequenced within a study of cytotoxic CD8 clonotypes in ibrutinib-treated CLL. Study background: The response samples were taken once patients had been treated for a median of approximately 12 months, range 6 to 36.

Study-level points and caveats: Collection times varied between progressing and sustained-remission patients.

Remarks on this clone: Its antigen remains unknown.

Using immunoSEQ multiplex PCR, the repertoire was profiled, and TCRdb retains in-frame clones only, with some absent. Here the sample spans under 300,000 clones, 76% being singletons. The trim removed 5 bases at V and 0 bases at J, leaving 0 bases unmatched. CDR1 and CDR2 (germline): SGDLS, YYNGEE. The CDR3 is made up of 14 amino acids. This receptor was taken from a human donor with chronic lymphocytic leukemia. Material: PBMCs, obtained at disease progression, from a patient treated with ibrutinib. The chain is built from TRBV9 and TRBJ2-2, with 8 bases aligning to TRBD2. The CDR3 DNA follows: TGTGCCAGCAGTAGCGGGGCGAACACCGGGGAGCTGTTTTTT. Translating gives CASSSGANTGELFF.